The sequence of this T cell receptor (beta chain) was determined in a study of blood T cell repertoires in COVID-19 (dated by TCRdb to 2018 to 2020). Broadly, across the study: Samples from collaborators originated in the United States, Italy and Spain and spanned both the acute and convalescent phases of COVID-19. The prospective study material was composed of cDNA or gDNA derived from T cells, B-cell-depleted T cells, or PBMCs. Where available, HLA class I and class II types were obtained from metadata supplied by the sample provider rather than from assay-based typing. The samples were drawn from two sources: the first 160 participants of the ongoing ImmuneRACE study, and about 1,300 subjects contributed by 6 global collaborators. Sample metadata almost always included a de-identified subject ID, COVID-19 status, age in years and sex. Deeply sampled blood TCRbeta repertoires from subjects exposed to, actively infected with, or recovered from COVID-19 were included in the dataset. The repertoires were released in a freely available public database meant as a resource for research on the immune response to SARS-CoV-2.

As for this clone: There is no known antigen for this receptor. There are no base qualities to consult, and no much larger clone falls within one base.

TCRbeta CDR3 regions were amplified from genomic DNA using the immunoSEQ Assay, a bias-controlled multiplex PCR. On the authors' methods: The number of nucleated cells in each sample was estimated by amplification of reference gene primers within the assay. To quantify the absolute abundance of each unique TCRbeta CDR3 rearrangement, sequence reads were collapsed and filtered. For each sample, productive Simpson clonality was calculated as the square root of Simpson's diversity index across productive rearrangements. As stored in TCRdb, this immuneACCESS dataset retains in-frame rearrangements with V and J assigned. A fraction of the clones does not appear; measured against another copy, unresolved V genes explain less than half of the discrepancy, and the remainder lacks a known reason. That table furnishes V, J and clone size, whereas the DNA furnished D and trimming. The table for this sample lists 200,000 or so clones; under 85% of them were counted only once. The ten most abundant clones make up 17% of the sample.

Each collaborating institution followed its own protocols to collect whole blood in K2EDTA tubes. For TCRbeta analysis, collaborators shipped samples as frozen whole blood, isolated PBMCs, or DNA extracted from either of those sample types. Findings and caveats that apply to the study as a whole: Clinical and demographic metadata were provided uncurated, with the amount varying by source and participant.

At the junction V is shortened by 5 bases and J by 4 bases, with 8 bases in between. The CDR3 runs 12 residues from the cysteine to the phenylalanine. Only the CDR3 part of the read is kept: 36 bases, read in frame from the first base. CDR1 and CDR2 are read off the germline V gene as MDHEN and SYDVKM. The material sequenced was peripheral blood. The chain links TRBV28 with TRBJ1-2; a confident D gene designation cannot be given. The origin of this receptor is a man in his fifties or sixties with active or convalescent COVID-19. The CDR3: CASSRGVYGYTF. The bases read TGTGCCAGCAGTCGCGGGGTCTATGGCTACACCTTC.